The rows below give T cell receptor beta chains drawn from one sample of a study of T-cell reconstitution after alpha-beta-depleted transplantation in children. TCRdb called the PCR reads again in MiXCR, with one record for every CDR3 protein. This table has 540,000 or so distinct CDR3 sequences, under 30% appearing once. Sequencing was performed on PBMCs, mostly from graft donor cells, taken 360 days after TCRalphabeta/CD19-depleted stem cell transplant. Source of these receptors: a boy in the first two years of life who had a stem cell transplant for acute myeloid leukemia, so the T cells may come from the graft donor. Each CDR3 is given with its conserved first and last residue. The order of the fields is CDR3 protein, CDR3 DNA, D gene, J gene, clone size, V gene. A D gene is named only where the DNA matches it firmly. Rows may omit the clone size; those that give it use once, few, many or a size class.

CDR3 protein: CASRQRVNQPQHF
CDR3 DNA: TGTGCCAGCAGGCAGAGGGTCAATCAGCCCCAGCATTTT
D gene: -
J gene: TRBJ1-5
clone size: few
V gene: TRBV12-3/TRBV12-4

CDR3 protein: CASSPGGQGKSSPLHF
CDR3 DNA: TGTGCCAGCAGTCCGGGGGGACAGGGAAAGTCTTCACCCCTCCACTTT
D gene: TRBD1
J gene: TRBJ1-6
clone size: few
V gene: TRBV12-3/TRBV12-4

CDR3 protein: CASPTGGRTYNEQFF
CDR3 DNA: TGTGCCAGCCCCACGGGGGGGCGGACCTACAATGAGCAGTTCTTC
D gene: TRBD2
J gene: TRBJ2-1
clone size: -
V gene: TRBV7-2

CDR3 protein: CASSYSETSGGAYNEQFF
CDR3 DNA: TGTGCCAGCAGTTACTCCGAAACTAGCGGGGGGGCCTACAATGAGCAGTTCTTC
D gene: TRBD2
J gene: TRBJ2-1
clone size: few
V gene: TRBV6-5

CDR3 protein: CASTPRYRTGIYGYTF
CDR3 DNA: TGTGCCAGCACCCCCAGGTACCGGACAGGGATCTATGGCTACACCTTC
D gene: TRBD1
J gene: TRBJ1-2
clone size: few
V gene: TRBV11-3

CDR3 protein: CSVGRQANTGELFF
CDR3 DNA: TGCAGCGTCGGACGACAGGCGAACACCGGGGAGCTGTTTTTT
D gene: -
J gene: TRBJ2-2
clone size: many
V gene: TRBV29-1

CDR3 protein: CASTRRGGINEQFF
CDR3 DNA: TGTGCCAGCACCCGGCGGGGGGGCATCAATGAGCAGTTCTTC
D gene: TRBD2
J gene: TRBJ2-1
clone size: many
V gene: TRBV28

CDR3 protein: CATSRDSGTLAKNIQYF
CDR3 DNA: TGTGCCACCAGCAGAGATTCGGGTACATTAGCCAAAAACATTCAGTACTTC
D gene: -
J gene: TRBJ2-4
clone size: many
V gene: TRBV15

CDR3 protein: CAISEEGPYNEQFF
CDR3 DNA: TGTGCCATCAGTGAAGAGGGACCCTACAATGAGCAGTTCTTC
D gene: -
J gene: TRBJ2-1
clone size: few
V gene: TRBV10-3

CDR3 protein: CASSPRGPFKETQYF
CDR3 DNA: TGTGCCAGCAGCCCCAGGGGCCCCTTTAAAGAGACCCAGTACTTC
D gene: -
J gene: TRBJ2-5
clone size: many
V gene: TRBV7-2

CDR3 protein: CASRGAGWGNEQFF
CDR3 DNA: TGTGCCAGCAGAGGAGCTGGGTGGGGCAATGAGCAGTTCTTC
D gene: -
J gene: TRBJ2-1
clone size: -
V gene: TRBV2

CDR3 protein: CATSQGFQPQHF
CDR3 DNA: TGTGCCACCAGCCAGGGGTTTCAGCCCCAGCATTTT
D gene: -
J gene: TRBJ1-5
clone size: few
V gene: TRBV15

CDR3 protein: CAISESILGTRADEQFF
CDR3 DNA: TGTGCCATCAGTGAGTCGATATTGGGGACGCGCGCAGATGAGCAGTTCTTC
D gene: -
J gene: TRBJ2-1
clone size: many
V gene: TRBV10-3

CDR3 protein: CASSLPRDSGANVLTF
CDR3 DNA: TGTGCCAGCAGCTTACCCAGGGACTCTGGGGCCAACGTCCTGACTTTC
D gene: -
J gene: TRBJ2-6
clone size: many
V gene: TRBV7-9

CDR3 protein: CASTELAGMETQYF
CDR3 DNA: TGTGCCAGCACCGAACTAGCGGGGATGGAGACCCAGTACTTC
D gene: TRBD2
J gene: TRBJ2-5
clone size: few
V gene: TRBV12-3/TRBV12-4

CDR3 protein: CASSSLGGYSFYEQYF
CDR3 DNA: TGTGCCAGCAGCTCACTGGGAGGCTATTCGTTCTACGAGCAGTACTTC
D gene: -
J gene: TRBJ2-7
clone size: -
V gene: TRBV7-6

CDR3 protein: CASSQDARGAYNEQFF
CDR3 DNA: TGCGCCAGCAGCCAAGATGCGCGGGGGGCCTACAATGAGCAGTTCTTC
D gene: TRBD2
J gene: TRBJ2-1
clone size: many
V gene: TRBV4-3

CDR3 protein: CASSTGTNTEAFF
CDR3 DNA: TGTGCCAGCAGCACCGGGACGAACACTGAAGCTTTCTTT
D gene: -
J gene: TRBJ1-1
clone size: many
V gene: TRBV12-3/TRBV12-4

CDR3 protein: CASSLPPRAMETQYF
CDR3 DNA: TGTGCCAGCAGCTTACCGCCCAGGGCGATGGAGACCCAGTACTTC
D gene: -
J gene: TRBJ2-5
clone size: few
V gene: TRBV28

CDR3 protein: CSADRSGTRETQYF
CDR3 DNA: TGCAGTGCTGATCGGTCAGGGACGAGGGAGACCCAGTACTTC
D gene: -
J gene: TRBJ2-5
clone size: many
V gene: TRBV20-1

CDR3 protein: CASSLGDRDVTDTQYF
CDR3 DNA: TGCGCCAGCAGCTTGGGGGACAGGGATGTCACAGATACGCAGTATTTT
D gene: TRBD1
J gene: TRBJ2-3
clone size: many
V gene: TRBV5-1

CDR3 protein: CASSLSGTVYNEQFF
CDR3 DNA: TGTGCCAGCAGCTTATCCGGGACAGTCTACAATGAGCAGTTCTTC
D gene: TRBD1
J gene: TRBJ2-1
clone size: many
V gene: TRBV7-2

CDR3 protein: CASSKGRVGETQYF
CDR3 DNA: TGTGCCAGCAGCAAAGGGCGGGTCGGGGAGACCCAGTACTTC
D gene: -
J gene: TRBJ2-5
clone size: -
V gene: TRBV21-1

CDR3 protein: CASSSRIETQYF
CDR3 DNA: TGTGCCAGCAGCTCCCGTATAGAGACCCAGTACTTC
D gene: -
J gene: TRBJ2-5
clone size: many
V gene: TRBV7-9

CDR3 protein: CASSLWDRDEAFF
CDR3 DNA: TGTGCCAGCAGTTTGTGGGACAGAGATGAAGCTTTCTTT
D gene: TRBD1
J gene: TRBJ1-1
clone size: many
V gene: TRBV12-3/TRBV12-4

CDR3 protein: CSARRGHGNQPQHF
CDR3 DNA: TGCAGTGCTAGGAGGGGGCATGGCAATCAGCCCCAGCATTTT
D gene: TRBD1
J gene: TRBJ1-5
clone size: few
V gene: TRBV20-1

CDR3 protein: CSARDEIRTDTQYF
CDR3 DNA: TGCAGTGCTAGAGATGAGATCCGAACAGATACGCAGTATTTT
D gene: -
J gene: TRBJ2-3
clone size: few
V gene: TRBV20-1

CDR3 protein: CSARIGAYEQFF
CDR3 DNA: TGCAGTGCTAGAATCGGGGCCTATGAGCAGTTCTTC
D gene: -
J gene: TRBJ2-1
clone size: many
V gene: TRBV20-1

CDR3 protein: CSATRPLGQVLTDTQYF
CDR3 DNA: TGCAGTGCTACCCGGCCCCTCGGACAGGTGCTCACAGATACGCAGTATTTT
D gene: TRBD1
J gene: TRBJ2-3
clone size: -
V gene: TRBV20-1

CDR3 protein: CASSQEGGAGNQPQHF
CDR3 DNA: TGCGCCAGCAGCCAAGAAGGGGGGGCAGGCAATCAGCCCCAGCATTTT
D gene: -
J gene: TRBJ1-5
clone size: many
V gene: TRBV4-3

CDR3 protein: CASSLGLAGVFTQYF
CDR3 DNA: TGTGCCAGCAGTTTAGGGCTAGCGGGGGTTTTTACGCAGTATTTT
D gene: TRBD2
J gene: TRBJ2-3
clone size: -
V gene: TRBV12-3/TRBV12-4

CDR3 protein: CSARPLKLPMAGGYNEQFF
CDR3 DNA: TGCAGTGCTAGACCGCTAAAGCTACCTATGGCGGGGGGTTACAATGAGCAGTTCTTC
D gene: TRBD2
J gene: TRBJ2-1
clone size: -
V gene: TRBV20-1

CDR3 protein: CASSGGNIQYF
CDR3 DNA: TGTGCCAGCTCAGGGGGCAACATTCAGTACTTC
D gene: TRBD1
J gene: TRBJ2-4
clone size: few
V gene: TRBV12-3/TRBV12-4

CDR3 protein: CATSPGYEQFF
CDR3 DNA: TGTGCCACCAGCCCAGGTTACGAGCAGTTCTTC
D gene: -
J gene: TRBJ2-1
clone size: few
V gene: TRBV15

CDR3 protein: CSAMPFIIQVANEQFF
CDR3 DNA: TGCAGTGCTATGCCCTTCATCATACAAGTGGCGAATGAGCAGTTCTTC
D gene: -
J gene: TRBJ2-1
clone size: few
V gene: TRBV20-1

CDR3 protein: CASSFLFPQVTNSPLHF
CDR3 DNA: TGTGCCAGCAGCTTCTTGTTCCCACAAGTTACGAATTCACCCCTCCACTTT
D gene: -
J gene: TRBJ1-6
clone size: -
V gene: TRBV7-2

CDR3 protein: CASVGEDYNEQFF
CDR3 DNA: TGTGCCAGCGTGGGTGAAGATTACAATGAGCAGTTCTTC
D gene: -
J gene: TRBJ2-1
clone size: -
V gene: TRBV2

CDR3 protein: CSVSSQGAGEQFF
CDR3 DNA: TGCAGCGTTAGTTCACAGGGGGCAGGCGAGCAGTTCTTC
D gene: TRBD1
J gene: TRBJ2-1
clone size: many
V gene: TRBV29-1

CDR3 protein: CASTDYRDRGPDGYTF
CDR3 DNA: TGTGCCAGCACTGACTACCGGGACAGGGGGCCGGATGGCTACACCTTC
D gene: TRBD1
J gene: TRBJ1-2
clone size: many
V gene: TRBV2

CDR3 protein: CSARVNTPGETQYF
CDR3 DNA: TGCAGTGCTAGAGTTAACACCCCGGGGGAGACCCAGTACTTC
D gene: -
J gene: TRBJ2-5
clone size: many
V gene: TRBV20-1

CDR3 protein: CASSLGGYIQETQYF
CDR3 DNA: TGTGCCAGCAGCTTAGGAGGCTATATCCAAGAGACCCAGTACTTC
D gene: -
J gene: TRBJ2-5
clone size: few
V gene: TRBV7-8

CDR3 protein: CSAPDLRRAGNEQFF
CDR3 DNA: TGCAGTGCGCCGGACCTTAGAAGAGCGGGCAATGAGCAGTTCTTC
D gene: -
J gene: TRBJ2-1
clone size: few
V gene: TRBV20-1

CDR3 protein: CSAATSGGGYEQYF
CDR3 DNA: TGCAGTGCTGCGACTAGCGGGGGGGGCTACGAGCAGTACTTC
D gene: TRBD2
J gene: TRBJ2-7
clone size: many
V gene: TRBV20-1

CDR3 protein: CATSDLTSGGLYEQFF
CDR3 DNA: TGTGCCACCAGTGACCTGACTAGCGGGGGGTTATATGAGCAGTTCTTC
D gene: TRBD2
J gene: TRBJ2-1
clone size: -
V gene: TRBV24-1

CDR3 protein: CSARETGAPVMDEKLFF
CDR3 DNA: TGCAGTGCTAGAGAGACAGGGGCGCCAGTTATGGATGAAAAACTGTTTTTT
D gene: TRBD1
J gene: TRBJ1-4
clone size: many
V gene: TRBV20-1

CDR3 protein: CATSDLPGGGPYNEQFF
CDR3 DNA: TGTGCCACCAGTGATTTGCCGGGCGGGGGCCCTTACAATGAGCAGTTCTTC
D gene: -
J gene: TRBJ2-1
clone size: many
V gene: TRBV24-1